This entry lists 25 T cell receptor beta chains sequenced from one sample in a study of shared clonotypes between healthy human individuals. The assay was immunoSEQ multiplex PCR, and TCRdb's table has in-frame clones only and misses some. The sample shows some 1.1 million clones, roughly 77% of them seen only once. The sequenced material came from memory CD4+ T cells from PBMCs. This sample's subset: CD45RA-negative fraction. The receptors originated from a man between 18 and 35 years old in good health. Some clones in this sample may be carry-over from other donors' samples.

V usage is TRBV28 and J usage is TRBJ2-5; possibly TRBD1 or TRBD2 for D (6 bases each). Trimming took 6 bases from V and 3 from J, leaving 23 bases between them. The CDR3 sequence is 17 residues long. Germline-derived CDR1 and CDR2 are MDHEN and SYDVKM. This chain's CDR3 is CASRKMGGLVQKETQYF. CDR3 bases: TGTGCCAGCAGGAAGATGGGGGGCTTAGTCCAAAAAGAGACCCAGTACTTC.

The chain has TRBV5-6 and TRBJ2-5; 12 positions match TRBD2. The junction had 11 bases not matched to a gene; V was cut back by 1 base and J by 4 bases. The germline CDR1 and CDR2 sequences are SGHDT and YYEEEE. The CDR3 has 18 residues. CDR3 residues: CASSLLASGRAGRETQYF. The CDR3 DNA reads TGTGCCAGCAGCTTGTTGGCTAGCGGGAGGGCCGGTAGAGAGACCCAGTACTTC. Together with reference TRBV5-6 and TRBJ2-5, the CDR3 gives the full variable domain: DAGVTQSPTHLIKTRGQQVTLRCSPKSGHDTVSWYQQALGQGPQFIFQYYEEEERQRGNFPDRFSGHQFPNYSSELNVNALLLGDSALYLCASSLLASGRAGRETQYFGPGTRLLVL.

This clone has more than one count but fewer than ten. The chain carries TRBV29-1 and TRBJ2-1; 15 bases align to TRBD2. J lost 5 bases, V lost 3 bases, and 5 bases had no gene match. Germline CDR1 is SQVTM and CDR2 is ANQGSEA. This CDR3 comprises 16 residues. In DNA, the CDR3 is TGCAGCGTTGACGGAGGGACTAGCGGGAGGAACAATGAGCAGTTCTTC. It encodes CSVDGGTSGRNNEQFF.

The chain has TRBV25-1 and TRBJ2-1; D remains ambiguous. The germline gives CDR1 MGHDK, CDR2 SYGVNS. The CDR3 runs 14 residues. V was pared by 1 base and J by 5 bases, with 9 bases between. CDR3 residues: CASSESRYDNEQFF. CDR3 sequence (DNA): TGTGCCAGCAGTGAATCTCGGTACGACAATGAGCAGTTCTTC.

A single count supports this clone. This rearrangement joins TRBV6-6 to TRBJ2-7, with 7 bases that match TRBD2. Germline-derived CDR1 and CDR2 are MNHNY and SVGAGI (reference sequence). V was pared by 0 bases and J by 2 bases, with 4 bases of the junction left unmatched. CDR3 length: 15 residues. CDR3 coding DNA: TGTGCCAGCAGTTACTCGTGGGGGAGGGCCTACGAGCAGTACTTC. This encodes CASSYSWGRAYEQYF.

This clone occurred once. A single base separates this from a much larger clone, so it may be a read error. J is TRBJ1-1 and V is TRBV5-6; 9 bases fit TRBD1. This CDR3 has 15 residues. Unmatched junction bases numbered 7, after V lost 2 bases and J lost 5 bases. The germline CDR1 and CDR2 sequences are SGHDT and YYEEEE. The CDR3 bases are TGTGCCAGCAGCTTATTACAGGGGGCTGTGACTGAAGCTTTCTTT. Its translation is CASSLLQGAVTEAFF.

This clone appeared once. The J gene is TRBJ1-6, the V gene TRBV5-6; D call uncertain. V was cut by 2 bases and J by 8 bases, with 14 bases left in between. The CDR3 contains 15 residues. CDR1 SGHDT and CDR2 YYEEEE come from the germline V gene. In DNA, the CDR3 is TGTGCCAGCAGCTTTTTCGCTCAAGGCGATTCACCCCTCCACTTT. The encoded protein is CASSFFAQGDSPLHF.

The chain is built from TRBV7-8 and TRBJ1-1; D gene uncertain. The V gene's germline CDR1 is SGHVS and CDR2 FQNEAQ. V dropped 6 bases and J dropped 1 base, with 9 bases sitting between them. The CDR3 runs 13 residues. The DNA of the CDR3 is TGTGCCAGCAGACGAACTGAGAACACTGAAGCTTTCTTT. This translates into CASRRTENTEAFF.

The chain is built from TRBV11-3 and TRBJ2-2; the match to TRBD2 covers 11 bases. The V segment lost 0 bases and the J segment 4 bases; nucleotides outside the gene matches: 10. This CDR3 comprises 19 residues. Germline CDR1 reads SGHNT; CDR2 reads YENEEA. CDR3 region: CASSLDLLLAGVVTGELFF. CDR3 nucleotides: TGTGCCAGCAGCTTAGACCTTCTACTAGCGGGAGTCGTCACCGGGGAGCTGTTTTTT.

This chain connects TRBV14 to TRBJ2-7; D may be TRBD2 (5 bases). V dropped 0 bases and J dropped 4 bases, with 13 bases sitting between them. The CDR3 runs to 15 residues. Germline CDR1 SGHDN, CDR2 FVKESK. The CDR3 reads CASSQDVSGTYEQYF. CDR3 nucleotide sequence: TGTGCCAGCAGCCAAGATGTCAGCGGAACTTACGAGCAGTACTTC. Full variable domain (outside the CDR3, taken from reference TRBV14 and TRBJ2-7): EAGVTQFPSHSVIEKGQTVTLRCDPISGHDNLYWYRRVMGKEIKFLLHFVKESKQDESGMPNNRFLAERTGGTYSTLKVQPAELEDSGVYFCASSQDVSGTYEQYFGPGTRLTVT.

The CDR3 coding sequence is TGCGCCAGCAGTGTACTAGTGGAAGAGACCCAGTACTTC. Translation gives CASSVLVEETQYF. V usage is TRBV5-1 and J usage is TRBJ2-5; D might be TRBD2 (5 bases). Germline CDR1 is SGHRS and CDR2 is YFSETQ. CDR3 length equals 13 residues. Trimming took 5 bases from V and 3 from J, leaving 11 bases between them.

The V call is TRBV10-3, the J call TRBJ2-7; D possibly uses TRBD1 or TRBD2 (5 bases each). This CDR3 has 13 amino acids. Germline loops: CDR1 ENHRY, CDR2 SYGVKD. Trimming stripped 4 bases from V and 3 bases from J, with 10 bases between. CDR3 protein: CAISGGSGYEQYF. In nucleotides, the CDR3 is TGTGCCATCAGTGGGGGGAGTGGCTACGAGCAGTACTTC.

The CDR3 here is CATSTPGTGDGFGYTF. CDR3 bases: TGTGCCACCAGCACTCCCGGGACAGGGGACGGGTTTGGCTACACCTTC. The chain couples TRBV15 to TRBJ1-2, with 10 bases aligning to TRBD1. This CDR3 has 16 residues. The V gene's germline CDR1 is LNHNV and CDR2 YYDKDF (reference sequence). V was clipped by 4 bases and J by 7 bases; unmatched bases: 12.

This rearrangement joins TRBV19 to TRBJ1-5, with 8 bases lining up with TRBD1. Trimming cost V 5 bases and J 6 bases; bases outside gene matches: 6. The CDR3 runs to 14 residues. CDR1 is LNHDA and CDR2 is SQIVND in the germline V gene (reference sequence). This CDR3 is CASSLGQGGQPQHF. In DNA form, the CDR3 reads TGTGCCAGTAGTCTCGGACAGGGAGGTCAGCCCCAGCATTTT. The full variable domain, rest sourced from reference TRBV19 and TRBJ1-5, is DGGITQSPKYLFRKEGQNVTLSCEQNLNHDAMYWYRQDPGQGLRLIYYSQIVNDFQKGDIAEGYSVSREKKESFPLTVTSAQKNPTAFYLCASSLGQGGQPQHFGDGTRLSIL.

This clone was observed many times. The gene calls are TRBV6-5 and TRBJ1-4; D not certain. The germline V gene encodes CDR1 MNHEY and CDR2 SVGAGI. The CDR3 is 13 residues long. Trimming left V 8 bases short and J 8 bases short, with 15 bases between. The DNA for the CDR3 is TGTGCCAGCGCCGGAGACCGTGGGGAAAAACTGTTTTTT. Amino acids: CASAGDRGEKLFF.

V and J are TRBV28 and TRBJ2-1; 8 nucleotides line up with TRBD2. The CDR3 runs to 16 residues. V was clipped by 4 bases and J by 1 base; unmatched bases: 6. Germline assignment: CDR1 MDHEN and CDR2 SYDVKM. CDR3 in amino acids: CASSSSGSISYNEQFF. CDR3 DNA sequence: TGTGCCAGCAGTTCCAGCGGGAGCATATCCTACAATGAGCAGTTCTTC.

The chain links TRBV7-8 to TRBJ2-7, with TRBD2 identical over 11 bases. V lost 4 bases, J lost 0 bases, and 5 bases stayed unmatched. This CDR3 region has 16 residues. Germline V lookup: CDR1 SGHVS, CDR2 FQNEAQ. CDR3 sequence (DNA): TGTGCCAGCAGCTCCCGGACTAGCGGGTACTCCTACGAGCAGTACTTC. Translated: CASSSRTSGYSYEQYF.

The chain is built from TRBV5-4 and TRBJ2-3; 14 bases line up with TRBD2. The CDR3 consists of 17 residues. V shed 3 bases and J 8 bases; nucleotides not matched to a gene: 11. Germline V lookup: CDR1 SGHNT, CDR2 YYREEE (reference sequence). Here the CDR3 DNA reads TGTGCCAGCAGCTCGGGGACTAGCGGGAGCGCCGGCGGTACGCAGTATTTT. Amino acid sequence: CASSSGTSGSAGGTQYF.

CDR3 sequence reads: CASSPGAEELFF. The DNA for the CDR3 is TGTGCCAGCAGCCCAGGGGCCGAGGAGCTGTTTTTT. The J gene is TRBJ2-2, the V gene TRBV14, with a weak D call TRBD1 (6 bases). Trimming stripped 4 bases from V and 10 bases from J, with 10 bases between. Germline CDR1 reads SGHDN; CDR2 reads FVKESK. The CDR3 sequence is 12 residues long.

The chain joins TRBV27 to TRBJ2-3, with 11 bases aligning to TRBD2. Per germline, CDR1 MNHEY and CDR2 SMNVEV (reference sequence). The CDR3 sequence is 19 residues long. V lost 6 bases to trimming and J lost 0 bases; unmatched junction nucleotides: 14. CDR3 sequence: CASRLNPGLAGLSTDTQYF. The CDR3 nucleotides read TGTGCCAGCAGACTCAACCCCGGACTAGCGGGCCTTAGCACAGATACGCAGTATTTT.

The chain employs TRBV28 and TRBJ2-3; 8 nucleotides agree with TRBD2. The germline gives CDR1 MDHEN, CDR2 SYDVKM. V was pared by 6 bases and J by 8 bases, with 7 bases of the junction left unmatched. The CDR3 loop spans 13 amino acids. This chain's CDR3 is CASSSVAGITQYF. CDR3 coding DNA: TGTGCCAGCAGCTCCGTAGCGGGAATTACGCAGTATTTT.

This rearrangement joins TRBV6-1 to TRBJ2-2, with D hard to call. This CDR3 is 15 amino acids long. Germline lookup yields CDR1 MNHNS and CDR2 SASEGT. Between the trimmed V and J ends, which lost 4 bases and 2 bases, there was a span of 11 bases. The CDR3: CASSVFHSNTGELFF. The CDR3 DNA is TGTGCCAGCAGTGTGTTTCACAGCAACACCGGGGAGCTGTTTTTT.

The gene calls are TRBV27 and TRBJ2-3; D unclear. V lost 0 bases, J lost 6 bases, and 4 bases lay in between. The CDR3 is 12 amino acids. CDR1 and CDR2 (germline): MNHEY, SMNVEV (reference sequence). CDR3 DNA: TGTGCCAGCAGTTTATCTCCGGATACGCAGTATTTT. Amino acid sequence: CASSLSPDTQYF.

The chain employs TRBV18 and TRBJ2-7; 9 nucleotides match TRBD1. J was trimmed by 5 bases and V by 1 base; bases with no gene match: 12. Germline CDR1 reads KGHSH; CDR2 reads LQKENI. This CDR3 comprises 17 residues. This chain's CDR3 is CASSPLGAGTGGDEQYF. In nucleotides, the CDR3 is TGTGCCAGCTCACCACTCGGCGCTGGCACAGGGGGCGACGAGCAGTACTTC. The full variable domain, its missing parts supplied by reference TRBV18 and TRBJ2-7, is NAGVMQNPRHLVRRRGQEARLRCSPMKGHSHVYWYRQLPEEGLKFMVYLQKENIIDESGMPKERFSAEFPKEGPSILRIQQVVRGDSAAYFCASSPLGAGTGGDEQYFGPGTRLTVT.

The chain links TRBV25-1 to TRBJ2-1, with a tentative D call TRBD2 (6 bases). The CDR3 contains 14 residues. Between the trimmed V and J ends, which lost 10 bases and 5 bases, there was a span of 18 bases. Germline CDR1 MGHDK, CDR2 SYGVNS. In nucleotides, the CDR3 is TGTGCCACACTGCCGGGGGTTCGAAACAATGAGCAGTTCTTC. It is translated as CATLPGVRNNEQFF.